The T cell receptor beta chain described here comes from a study of CD8 T cells in Susac syndrome. Unmatched junction bases numbered 17, after V lost 0 bases and J lost 8 bases. This CDR3 contains 18 residues. Germline assignment: CDR1 SGDLS and CDR2 YYNGEE. From blood CD8+ and CD4+ T cells, the TCR beta chain was sequenced. FACS enriched CD8+ TEMRA cells, while bulk CD8+ and CD4+ were negatively isolated. An amount of RNA that ranged from roughly 0.45 to 1 ug was reverse transcribed with random hexamers. TCRdb analysed the immunoSEQ multiplex PCR reads with MiXCR anew, one entry per CDR3 protein. In the table there are fewer than 200,000 distinct CDR3 sequences, 90% to 95% of which are singletons.

Source material: CD4+ T cells from PBMCs. The J gene is TRBJ2-1, the V gene TRBV9, with 7 nucleotides matching TRBD1. The source of this sequence is a human donor with Susac syndrome. The CDR3 is CASSVAYKGDRADDEQFF. The CDR3, as DNA: TGTGCCAGCAGCGTAGCTTATAAGGGAGACAGGGCGGACGATGAGCAGTTCTTC. Looking up the rest from reference TRBV9 and TRBJ2-1 gives the full variable domain: DSGVTQTPKHLITATGQRVTLRCSPRSGDLSVYWYQQSLDQGLQFLIQYYNGEERAKGNILERFSAQQFPDLHSELNLSSLELGDSALYFCASSVAYKGDRADDEQFFGPGTRLTVL.